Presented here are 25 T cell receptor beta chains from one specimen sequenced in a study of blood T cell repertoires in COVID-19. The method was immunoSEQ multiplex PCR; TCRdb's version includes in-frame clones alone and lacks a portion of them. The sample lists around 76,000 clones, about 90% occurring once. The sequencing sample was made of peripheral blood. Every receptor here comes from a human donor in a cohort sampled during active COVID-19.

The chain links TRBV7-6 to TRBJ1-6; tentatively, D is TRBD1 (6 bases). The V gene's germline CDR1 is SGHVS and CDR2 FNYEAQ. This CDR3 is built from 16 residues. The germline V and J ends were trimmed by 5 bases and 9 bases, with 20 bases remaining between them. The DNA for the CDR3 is TGTGCCAGCAGCCCAAGGACAGTTGGTAGTAGTTCACCCCTCCACTTT. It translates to CASSPRTVGSSSPLHF.

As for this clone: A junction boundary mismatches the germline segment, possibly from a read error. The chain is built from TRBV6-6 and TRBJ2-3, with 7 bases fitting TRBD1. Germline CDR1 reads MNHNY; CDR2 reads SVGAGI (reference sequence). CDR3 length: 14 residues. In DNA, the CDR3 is TGTGCCAGCAGAAGGGGACAGAACACAAATACGCAGTATTTT. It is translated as CASRRGQNTNTQYF.

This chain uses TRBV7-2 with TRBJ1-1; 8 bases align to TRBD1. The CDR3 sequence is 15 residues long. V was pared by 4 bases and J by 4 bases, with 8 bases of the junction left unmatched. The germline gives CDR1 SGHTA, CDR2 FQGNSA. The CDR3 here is CASSWTGQGGTEAFF. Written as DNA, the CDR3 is TGTGCCAGCAGCTGGACCGGACAGGGCGGCACTGAAGCTTTCTTT.

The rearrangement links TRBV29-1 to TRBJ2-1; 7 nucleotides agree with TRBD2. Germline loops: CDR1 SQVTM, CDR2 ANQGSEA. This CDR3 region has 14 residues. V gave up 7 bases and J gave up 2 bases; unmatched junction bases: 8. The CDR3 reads CSGYLAAPYNEQFF. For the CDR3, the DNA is TGCAGCGGCTATCTAGCGGCACCCTACAATGAGCAGTTCTTC.

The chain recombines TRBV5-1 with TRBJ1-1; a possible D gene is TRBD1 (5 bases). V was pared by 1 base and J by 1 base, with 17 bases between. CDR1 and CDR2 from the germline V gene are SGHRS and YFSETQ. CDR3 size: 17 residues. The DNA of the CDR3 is TGCGCCAGCAGCTTGACCCGGGACTCCGGGGGGAACACTGAAGCTTTCTTT. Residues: CASSLTRDSGGNTEAFF.

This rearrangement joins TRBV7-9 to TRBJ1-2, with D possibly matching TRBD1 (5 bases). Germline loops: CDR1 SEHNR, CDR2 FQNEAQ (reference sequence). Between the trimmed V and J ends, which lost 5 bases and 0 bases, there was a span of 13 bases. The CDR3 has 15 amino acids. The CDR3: CASSPTGTPNYGYTF. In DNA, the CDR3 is TGTGCCAGCAGCCCCACTGGGACTCCTAACTATGGCTACACCTTC. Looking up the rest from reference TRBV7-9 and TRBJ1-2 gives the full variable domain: DTGVSQNPRHKITKRGQNVTFRCDPISEHNRLYWYRQTLGQGPEFLTYFQNEAQLEKSRLLSDRFSAERPKGSFSTLEIQRTEQGDSAMYLCASSPTGTPNYGYTFGSGTRLTVV.

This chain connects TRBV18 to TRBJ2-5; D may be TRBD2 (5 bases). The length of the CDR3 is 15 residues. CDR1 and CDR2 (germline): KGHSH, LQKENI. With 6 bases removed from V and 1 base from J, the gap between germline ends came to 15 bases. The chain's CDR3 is CASSPRQEGQETQYF. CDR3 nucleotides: TGTGCCAGCTCGCCGAGACAAGAGGGCCAAGAGACCCAGTACTTC.

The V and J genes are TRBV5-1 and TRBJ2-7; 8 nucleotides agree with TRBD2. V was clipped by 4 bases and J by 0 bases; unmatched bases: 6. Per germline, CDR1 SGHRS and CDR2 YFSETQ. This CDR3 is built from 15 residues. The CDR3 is CASSPSGGASYEQYF. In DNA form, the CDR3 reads TGCGCCAGCAGCCCTTCGGGGGGGGCCTCCTACGAGCAGTACTTC.

This chain's CDR3 is CASGSNGGFRITGELFF. In DNA, the CDR3 is TGTGCTAGTGGTTCTAATGGGGGGTTTCGGATCACCGGGGAGCTGTTTTTT. The chain is built from TRBV12-5 and TRBJ2-2; tentatively, D is TRBD2 (6 bases). This CDR3 is 17 amino acids long. Trimming cost V 4 bases and J 4 bases, with 19 bases left between them. CDR1 and CDR2 from the germline V gene are LGHNT and FRNRAP.

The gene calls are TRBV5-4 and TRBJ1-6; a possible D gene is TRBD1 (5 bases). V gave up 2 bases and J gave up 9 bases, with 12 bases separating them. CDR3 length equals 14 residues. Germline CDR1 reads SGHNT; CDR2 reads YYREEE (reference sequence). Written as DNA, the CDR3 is TGTGCCAGCAGCTTTCGGGACTCCCTTTCACCCCTCCACTTT. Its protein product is CASSFRDSLSPLHF.

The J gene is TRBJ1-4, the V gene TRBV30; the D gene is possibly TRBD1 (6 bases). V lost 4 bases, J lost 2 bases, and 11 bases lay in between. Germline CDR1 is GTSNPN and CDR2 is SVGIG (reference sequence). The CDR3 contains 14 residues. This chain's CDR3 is CAWIGGATNEKLFF. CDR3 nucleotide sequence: TGTGCCTGGATAGGGGGGGCGACTAATGAAAAACTGTTTTTT.

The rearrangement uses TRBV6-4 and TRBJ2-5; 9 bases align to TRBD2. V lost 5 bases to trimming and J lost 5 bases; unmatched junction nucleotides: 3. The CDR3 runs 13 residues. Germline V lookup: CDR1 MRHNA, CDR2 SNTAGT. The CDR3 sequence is CASSPAGGETQYF. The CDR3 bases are TGTGCCAGCAGTCCGGCGGGGGGGGAGACCCAGTACTTC.

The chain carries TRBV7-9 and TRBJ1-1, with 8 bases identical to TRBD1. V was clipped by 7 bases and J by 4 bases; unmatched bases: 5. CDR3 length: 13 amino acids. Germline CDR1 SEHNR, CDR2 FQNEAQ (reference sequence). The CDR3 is CASIVQGGTEAFF. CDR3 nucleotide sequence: TGTGCCAGCATAGTACAGGGGGGCACTGAAGCTTTCTTT. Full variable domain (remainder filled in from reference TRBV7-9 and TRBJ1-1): DTGVSQNPRHKITKRGQNVTFRCDPISEHNRLYWYRQTLGQGPEFLTYFQNEAQLEKSRLLSDRFSAERPKGSFSTLEIQRTEQGDSAMYLCASIVQGGTEAFFGQGTRLTVV.

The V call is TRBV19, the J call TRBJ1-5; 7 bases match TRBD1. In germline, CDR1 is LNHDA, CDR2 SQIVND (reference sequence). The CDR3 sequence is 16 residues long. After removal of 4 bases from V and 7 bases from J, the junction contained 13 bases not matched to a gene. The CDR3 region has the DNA TGTGCCAGTAGTACCCAGGGGGACGGTCGGGGGCAGCCCCAGCATTTT. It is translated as CASSTQGDGRGQPQHF. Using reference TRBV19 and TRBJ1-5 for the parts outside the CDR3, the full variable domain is DGGITQSPKYLFRKEGQNVTLSCEQNLNHDAMYWYRQDPGQGLRLIYYSQIVNDFQKGDIAEGYSVSREKKESFPLTVTSAQKNPTAFYLCASSTQGDGRGQPQHFGDGTRLSIL.

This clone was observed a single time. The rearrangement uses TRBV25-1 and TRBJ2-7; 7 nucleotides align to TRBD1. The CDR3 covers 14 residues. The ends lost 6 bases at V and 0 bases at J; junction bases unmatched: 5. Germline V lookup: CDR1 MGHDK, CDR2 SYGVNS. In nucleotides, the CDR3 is TGTGCCAGCAGCTGGACAGGTTCCTCCTACGAGCAGTACTTC. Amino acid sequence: CASSWTGSSYEQYF.

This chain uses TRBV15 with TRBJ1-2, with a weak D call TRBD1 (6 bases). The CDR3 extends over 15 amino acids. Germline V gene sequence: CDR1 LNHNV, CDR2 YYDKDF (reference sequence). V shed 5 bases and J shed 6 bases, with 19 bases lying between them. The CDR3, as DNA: TGTGCCACCAGCGGCTCAGGGGCCCAATTTAATGGCTACACCTTC. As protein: CATSGSGAQFNGYTF.

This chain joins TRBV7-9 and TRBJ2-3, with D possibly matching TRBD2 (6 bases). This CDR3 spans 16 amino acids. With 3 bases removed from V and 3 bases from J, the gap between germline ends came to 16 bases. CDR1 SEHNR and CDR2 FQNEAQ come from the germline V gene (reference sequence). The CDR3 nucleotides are TGTGCCAGCAGCTTTTCTTCGGCGGGGCAAACAGATACGCAGTATTTT. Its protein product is CASSFSSAGQTDTQYF.

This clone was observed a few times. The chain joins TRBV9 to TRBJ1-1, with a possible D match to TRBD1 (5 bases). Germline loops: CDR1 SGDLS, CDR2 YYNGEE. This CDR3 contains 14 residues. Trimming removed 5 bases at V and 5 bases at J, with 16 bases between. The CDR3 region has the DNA TGTGCCAGCAGTCGCCGGGACCGGGAGACTGAAGCTTTCTTT. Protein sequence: CASSRRDRETEAFF. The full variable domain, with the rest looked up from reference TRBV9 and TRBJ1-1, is DSGVTQTPKHLITATGQRVTLRCSPRSGDLSVYWYQQSLDQGLQFLIQYYNGEERAKGNILERFSAQQFPDLHSELNLSSLELGDSALYFCASSRRDRETEAFFGQGTRLTVV.

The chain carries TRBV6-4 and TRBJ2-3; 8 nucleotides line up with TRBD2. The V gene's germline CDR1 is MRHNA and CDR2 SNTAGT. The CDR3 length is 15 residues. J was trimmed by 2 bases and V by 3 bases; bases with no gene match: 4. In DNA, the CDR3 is TGTGCCAGCAGTGAGGGAGCGGGGGTCACAGATACGCAGTATTTT. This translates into CASSEGAGVTDTQYF.

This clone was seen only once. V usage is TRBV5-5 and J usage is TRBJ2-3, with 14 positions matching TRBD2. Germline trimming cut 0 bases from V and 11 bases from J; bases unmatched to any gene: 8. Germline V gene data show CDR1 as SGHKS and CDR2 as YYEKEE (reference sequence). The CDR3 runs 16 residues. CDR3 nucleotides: TGTGCCAGCAGCTTGGTGGGACTAGCGGGGGTAAGGGTGCAGTATTTT. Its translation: CASSLVGLAGVRVQYF.

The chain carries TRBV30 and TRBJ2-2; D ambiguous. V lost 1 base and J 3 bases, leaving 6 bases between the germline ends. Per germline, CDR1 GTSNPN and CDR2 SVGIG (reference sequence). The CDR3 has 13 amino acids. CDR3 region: CAWSGQDTGELFF. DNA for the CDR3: TGTGCCTGGAGTGGGCAGGACACCGGGGAGCTGTTTTTT.

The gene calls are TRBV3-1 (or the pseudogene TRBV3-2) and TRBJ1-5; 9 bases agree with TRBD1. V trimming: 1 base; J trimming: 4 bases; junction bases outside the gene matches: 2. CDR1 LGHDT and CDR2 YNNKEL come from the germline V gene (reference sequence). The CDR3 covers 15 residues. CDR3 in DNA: TGTGCCAGCAGCCAAGGGACAGGGGAGAATCAGCCCCAGCATTTT. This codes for CASSQGTGENQPQHF.

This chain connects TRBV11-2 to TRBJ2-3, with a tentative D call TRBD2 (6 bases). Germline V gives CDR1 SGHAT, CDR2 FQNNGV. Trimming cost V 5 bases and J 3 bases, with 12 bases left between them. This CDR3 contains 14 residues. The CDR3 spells CASSQSGGTDTQYF. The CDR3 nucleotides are TGTGCCAGCAGCCAAAGCGGAGGGACAGATACGCAGTATTTT.

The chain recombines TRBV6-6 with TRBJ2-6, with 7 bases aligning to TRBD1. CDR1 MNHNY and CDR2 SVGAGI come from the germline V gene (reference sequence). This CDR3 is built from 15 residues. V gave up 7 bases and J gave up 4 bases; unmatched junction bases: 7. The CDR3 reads CASTSTGPGANVLTF. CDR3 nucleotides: TGTGCCAGCACCTCGACAGGGCCAGGGGCCAACGTCCTGACTTTC.

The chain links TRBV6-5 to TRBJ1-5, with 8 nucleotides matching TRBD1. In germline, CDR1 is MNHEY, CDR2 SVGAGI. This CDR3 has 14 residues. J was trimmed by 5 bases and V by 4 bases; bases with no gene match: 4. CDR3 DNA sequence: TGTGCCAGCAGTTGGACAGGGAAGGATCAGCCCCAGCATTTT. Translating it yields CASSWTGKDQPQHF.